Described below is a single TCR beta chain sequence and its context. Its antigen is unknown. Every participating donor gave one draw, a heparinised blood sample averaging approximately 120 mL. The record originates from a study of beta chain features in type 1 diabetes. About the research overall: Healthy donors resembled patients in age, gender and cell yields. General study results and limits: Small HLA sub-analyses could not settle whether HLA shapes TCRB rearrangement. Shortening of TCRB CDR3s, moderate but significant, appeared in all four CD4+ subsets of Type 1 diabetes patients. Across patients, naive, central memory and Treg TCRB repertoires exhibited apparently greater similarity than was observed across healthy donors.

After removal of 1 base from V and 7 bases from J, the junction contained 11 bases not matched to a gene. Looked up from germline, CDR1 is MGHDK and CDR2 is SYGVNS. This CDR3 spans 17 amino acids. Expressed TCRB transcripts were sequenced after all isolated RNA was converted to cDNA. Repertoires were generated with immunoSEQ multiplex PCR, while TCRdb's copy carries only in-frame clones and drops some. The data hold around 150,000 clones, with around 8% observed a single time. This TCR was sampled from a woman between 18 and 30 years old with type 1 diabetes. The chain couples TRBV25-1 to TRBJ1-4, with 8 positions matching TRBD1. Sequencing input: central memory CD4+ T cells from blood. Written as DNA, the CDR3 is TGTGCCAGCAGTGAATCTGGGGTGACAGGGGCGAGTGAAAAACTGTTTTTT. Its protein is CASSESGVTGASEKLFF. The full variable domain, in which reference TRBV25-1 and TRBJ1-4 provide the parts outside the CDR3, is EADIYQTPRYLVIGTGKKITLECSQTMGHDKMYWYQQDPGMELHLIHYSYGVNSTEKGDLSSESTVSRIRTEHFPLTLESARPSHTSQYLCASSESGVTGASEKLFFGSGTQLSVL.